The next 27 T cell receptor beta chains were all read from a single sample in a study of beta chain features in type 1 diabetes. The entirety of the isolated RNA underwent reverse transcription, so expressed TCRB transcripts were sequenced. Sequenced by immunoSEQ multiplex PCR; TCRdb stores in-frame clones only, minus some. The sample consists of under 900,000 clones, under 20% of them appearing once. Material for sequencing was naive CD4+ T cells from blood. The receptors derive from a woman between 18 and 30 years old in good health.

A word on this clone: Germline is not matched at one junction end, which may reflect a read error. The chain has TRBV7-2 and TRBJ2-3; D is perhaps TRBD2 (6 bases). Germline lookup yields CDR1 SGHTA and CDR2 FQGNSA. The CDR3 has 16 residues. Written as DNA, the CDR3 is TGCGCCAGCAGCCAAGATGAGGCTAGCGTAACAGATACGCAGTATTTT. This translates into CASSQDEASVTDTQYF. The variable domain in full, completed from reference TRBV7-2 and TRBJ2-3, reads GAGVSQSPSNKVTEKGKDVELRCDPISGHTALYWYRQSLGQGLEFLIYFQGNSAPDKSGLPSDRFSAERTGGSVSTLTIQRTQQEDSAVYLCASSQDEASVTDTQYFGPGTRLTVL.

The V gene is TRBV15, the J gene TRBJ1-2; D is unclear. This CDR3 is 15 amino acids long. CDR1 and CDR2 (germline): LNHNV, YYDKDF (reference sequence). The germline V and J ends were trimmed by 3 bases and 7 bases, with 18 bases remaining between them. The CDR3 sequence: CATSSDRSFGGGYTF. Written as DNA, the CDR3 is TGTGCCACCAGCAGTGACCGAAGTTTCGGTGGTGGCTACACCTTC.

This clone showed up just a few times. The chain uses TRBV14 and TRBJ2-7, with D maybe TRBD1 (7 bases). Germline loops: CDR1 SGHDN, CDR2 FVKESK. CDR3 size: 14 residues. V shed 4 bases and J shed 2 bases, with 12 bases lying between them. The DNA for the CDR3 is TGTGCCAGCAGCCTGCAGGGGGGAGCCTACGAGCAGTACTTC. This codes for CASSLQGGAYEQYF. The full variable domain, with the rest looked up from reference TRBV14 and TRBJ2-7, is EAGVTQFPSHSVIEKGQTVTLRCDPISGHDNLYWYRRVMGKEIKFLLHFVKESKQDESGMPNNRFLAERTGGTYSTLKVQPAELEDSGVYFCASSLQGGAYEQYFGPGTRLTVT.

This clone turned up a few times. No conserved phenylalanine or tryptophan ends this CDR3, so it is likely a read error. The DNA is left out, because the CDR3 cannot be placed on it with certainty; the CDR3 is given as TCRdb lists it. The chain employs TRBV20-1 and TRBJ1-1. The CDR3 contains 10 residues when both ends are counted. Germline CDR1 is DFQATT and CDR2 is SNEGSKA (reference sequence). The CDR3 is CSASTGPERV.

This clone showed up just a few times. This sample also contains other DNA sequences that code for the same CDR3. The chain has TRBV27 and TRBJ1-6; the D is unclear. Germline V CDR1 and CDR2: MNHEY, SMNVEV (reference sequence). The CDR3 is made up of 14 amino acids. V was pared by 2 bases and J by 7 bases, with 9 bases between. The CDR3 DNA reads as TGTGCCAGCAGTTTACGTGAAGGCAATTCACCCCTCCACTTT. This sequence encodes CASSLREGNSPLHF.

This clone was seen a few times. J is TRBJ2-5 and V is TRBV19, with 9 bases fitting TRBD2. This CDR3 has 16 residues. V gave up 5 bases and J gave up 4 bases; unmatched junction bases: 11. Germline V CDR1 and CDR2: LNHDA, SQIVND (reference sequence). The DNA for the CDR3 is TGTGCCAGTAGTTCGGCCGCAGCGGGAGGTCGAGAGACCCAGTACTTC. Translation gives CASSSAAAGGRETQYF.

The chain couples TRBV4-3 to TRBJ1-4; the D gene is possibly TRBD1 (5 bases). Trimming cost V 6 bases and J 0 bases, with 17 bases left between them. This CDR3 contains 17 residues. From germline, CDR1 is LGHNA and CDR2 YSLEER. The CDR3 is CASSRFRDSATNEKLFF. CDR3 in DNA: TGCGCCAGCAGTCGTTTTAGGGACTCGGCAACTAATGAAAAACTGTTTTTT.

This clone was seen only a few times. The gene calls are TRBV19 and TRBJ1-5; no firm D call. Looked up from germline, CDR1 is LNHDA and CDR2 is SQIVND (reference sequence). Trimming removed 6 bases from V and 1 base from J, with 13 bases in between. This CDR3 is 15 amino acids long. The CDR3 sequence is CASSTGLGSNQPQHF. CDR3 bases: TGTGCCAGTAGCACGGGCCTAGGGAGCAATCAGCCCCAGCATTTT.

This clone was seen only a few times. The chain has TRBV5-4 and TRBJ1-2; perhaps TRBD1 as D (6 bases). CDR1 is SGHNT, CDR2 YYREEE, per germline (reference sequence). V was trimmed by 3 bases and J by 3 bases, leaving 12 bases between them. The CDR3 runs to 14 residues. In DNA, the CDR3 is TGTGCCAGCAGCTCGGACAGAGAATACTATGGCTACACCTTC. Translating gives CASSSDREYYGYTF.

This clone was counted a few times. The chain employs TRBV29-1 and TRBJ2-3, with D maybe TRBD1 (5 bases). Trimming shortened V by 7 bases and J by 2 bases, and 19 bases separated the two germline ends. This CDR3 spans 15 amino acids. Germline V CDR1 and CDR2: SQVTM, ANQGSEA. The CDR3 region has the DNA TGCAGCGCCCCCCCGGCAGGGTTCATCACAGATACGCAGTATTTT. This codes for CSAPPAGFITDTQYF.

As regards this clone: Other DNA sequences in the sample encode the same CDR3. CDR3 loop: CASSLRRGSYEQYF. The CDR3 DNA follows: TGTGCCAGCAGCTTAAGGCGGGGGAGCTACGAGCAGTACTTC. The gene calls are TRBV7-2 and TRBJ2-7; 7 bases line up with TRBD2. This CDR3 has 14 amino acids. The V and J ends lost 2 bases and 3 bases, in that order; junction bases with no gene match: 4. Germline V gene data show CDR1 as SGHTA and CDR2 as FQGNSA.

This clone was seen only a few times. This CDR3 is missing its conserved last phenylalanine or tryptophan, likely due to a read error. The DNA is left out, because the CDR3 cannot be placed on it with certainty; the CDR3 is given as TCRdb lists it. The chain links TRBV7-2 to TRBJ2-3; the DNA was not compared with TRBD2, the D call given in the table. 15 amino acids form the CDR3, both terminal residues included. The germline CDR1 and CDR2 sequences are SGHTA and FQGNSA. The CDR3 sequence: CASSLTTGLGTGMNM.

The V call is TRBV5-4, the J call TRBJ2-5, with D perhaps given as TRBD1 or TRBD2 (5 bases each). The germline V and J ends were trimmed by 4 bases and 0 bases, with 16 bases remaining between them. Germline V gene lookup returns CDR1 SGHNT and CDR2 YYREEE (reference sequence). The CDR3 is 16 amino acids. CDR3: CASSSGLWGYQETQYF. CDR3 sequence (DNA): TGTGCCAGCAGCAGCGGTCTGTGGGGGTACCAAGAGACCCAGTACTTC.

In this sample, this clone turned up a few times. Other DNA sequences in the sample encode the same CDR3. DNA for the CDR3: TGTGCCAGCAGCCTAGGGGGCACTAATGAAAAACTGTTTTTT. Translation gives CASSLGGTNEKLFF. This chain links TRBV7-9 with TRBJ1-4; 7 nucleotides agree with TRBD1. V trimming: 5 bases; J trimming: 2 bases; junction bases outside the gene matches: 2. The germline gives CDR1 SEHNR, CDR2 FQNEAQ (reference sequence). There are 14 residues in the CDR3.

This clone was seen more than once but under ten times. The rearrangement joins TRBV5-6 to TRBJ1-2; D not resolved. V was pared by 5 bases and J by 8 bases, with 13 bases between. Germline values: CDR1 SGHDT, CDR2 YYEEEE. The CDR3 spans 12 residues. The CDR3 protein is CASSNQPGGYTF. The CDR3 DNA reads TGTGCCAGCAGTAATCAGCCTGGGGGCTACACCTTC.

The gene calls are TRBV21-1 and TRBJ2-2; TRBD1, the D gene given by the table, was not confirmed from the DNA. TRBV21-1 represents a pseudogene. The CDR3 runs to 14 residues. The CDR3 is CASSGQDETGELFF. The CDR3 nucleotides read TGTGCCAGCAGTGGACAGGATGAAACCGGGGAGCTGTTTTTT.

In regard to this clone: Other DNA sequences within the sample encode an identical CDR3. This chain links TRBV7-9 with TRBJ2-2; TRBD2 is a possible D gene (5 bases). The V gene's germline CDR1 is SEHNR and CDR2 FQNEAQ (reference sequence). CDR3 size: 14 residues. V was cut by 2 bases and J by 1 base, with 5 bases left in between. The CDR3 DNA reads TGTGCCAGCAGCTTACGGGGGAACACCGGGGAGCTGTTTTTT. Translation gives CASSLRGNTGELFF.

Remarks on this clone: The same CDR3 is also encoded by other DNA sequences in this sample. CDR3 loop: CASSYAETQYF. The CDR3 coding sequence is TGTGCCAGCAGTTACGCCGAGACCCAGTACTTC. V is TRBV6-6 and J is TRBJ2-5; no clear D. V lost 2 bases and J lost 5, with 3 bases in between. Germline CDR1 MNHNY, CDR2 SVGAGI (reference sequence). The CDR3 runs to 11 residues.

This clone has just a few counts. The V call is TRBV6-6, the J call TRBJ2-1; 11 bases agree with TRBD2. Germline V CDR1 and CDR2: MNHNY, SVGAGI (reference sequence). The CDR3 is 16 amino acids. Trimming took 2 bases from V and 4 from J; bases not matched to a gene: 4. The chain's CDR3 is CASSYRGLAVYNEQFF. The CDR3 DNA follows: TGTGCCAGCAGTTACCGGGGACTAGCGGTATACAATGAGCAGTTCTTC.

This clone turned up a few times. The chain combines TRBV28 with TRBJ2-1; D is possibly TRBD1 (6 bases). Germline V CDR1 and CDR2: MDHEN, SYDVKM. The CDR3 is 14 residues long. Deletions cut 10 bases from V and 0 bases from J, with 13 bases between. This CDR3 is CATHQGSSYNEQFF. The DNA for the CDR3 is TGTGCCACCCACCAGGGGAGCTCCTACAATGAGCAGTTCTTC.

This clone has only a few counts. The chain links TRBV28 to TRBJ2-7; no definite D call. The CDR3 covers 13 residues. CDR1 MDHEN and CDR2 SYDVKM come from the germline V gene. Trimming removed 7 bases at V and 2 bases at J, with 12 bases between. The CDR3 bases are TGTGCCAGCAACGTTGGAAGCGCCTACGAGCAGTACTTC. Translating gives CASNVGSAYEQYF.

This clone turned up a few times. Other DNA sequences in the sample encode the same CDR3. The V gene is TRBV28, the J gene TRBJ2-7; 7 nucleotides line up with TRBD1. Trimming removed 6 bases from V and 3 bases from J; junction bases left unmatched: 5. The CDR3 extends over 13 amino acids. Germline V CDR1 and CDR2: MDHEN, SYDVKM. The CDR3 loop is CASRTGSVYEQYF. The DNA of the CDR3 is TGTGCCAGCAGGACAGGGTCGGTCTACGAGCAGTACTTC.

V usage is TRBV10-3 and J usage is TRBJ2-2; 9 positions agree with TRBD2. The CDR3 extends over 13 amino acids. Germline V lookup: CDR1 ENHRY, CDR2 SYGVKD. J was trimmed by 6 bases and V by 6 bases; bases with no gene match: 2. In DNA form, the CDR3 reads TGTGCCATCAGCCTAGCGGGACCCGGGGAGCTGTTTTTT. It codes for CAISLAGPGELFF.

The chain couples TRBV19 to TRBJ2-4; the D call may be TRBD1 or TRBD2 (5 bases each). The CDR3 is 16 amino acids. Germline CDR1 LNHDA, CDR2 SQIVND (reference sequence). The V gene lost 4 bases and the J gene lost 0 bases, with 13 bases spanning the gap. Here the CDR3 reads CASSTGTDLAKNIQYF. The CDR3 nucleotides are TGTGCCAGTAGTACCGGGACGGACTTAGCCAAAAACATTCAGTACTTC.

The rearrangement links TRBV6-5 to TRBJ2-5; TRBD1 matches at 9 bases. The CDR3 consists of 15 residues. In germline, CDR1 is MNHEY, CDR2 SVGAGI. The V and J ends lost 6 bases and 4 bases, in that order; junction bases with no gene match: 9. The CDR3 is CASSWDRAVRETQYF. The CDR3 DNA is TGTGCCAGCAGCTGGGACAGGGCGGTTAGAGAGACCCAGTACTTC.

This clone turned up a few times. The gene calls are TRBV18 and TRBJ2-7; D may be TRBD1 (6 bases). Germline-derived CDR1 and CDR2 are KGHSH and LQKENI. This CDR3 comprises 15 residues. Trimming took 3 bases from V and 0 from J, leaving 12 bases between them. The CDR3 sequence: CASSPQGMSSYEQYF. The DNA for the CDR3 is TGTGCCAGCTCACCCCAGGGGATGAGCTCCTACGAGCAGTACTTC.

This sequence joins TRBV28 and TRBJ2-1, with D unclear. The V and J ends lost 7 bases and 1 base respectively, with 8 bases between them. The CDR3 sequence is 13 residues long. The germline V gene encodes CDR1 MDHEN and CDR2 SYDVKM. The CDR3 is CASKIQSYNEQFF. Written as DNA, the CDR3 is TGTGCCAGCAAAATTCAGTCCTACAATGAGCAGTTCTTC.